This TCR beta chain was sequenced during a study of cytomegalovirus exposure and HLA in healthy donors (dated 2017 in TCRdb). Describing the broader study: In an earlier analysis of fewer than 750 of the donors, around 290 Gb of sequence data and 90 million to 130 million unique TCR beta sequences from 180 million or so T cells were reported. Around 300 gigabases of sequencing data and approximately 93 million unique TCR sequences were included in an early release covering under 650 HLA-typed donors. Of the 300 to 500 genotyped donors, 75% to 85% were placed in the genetic ancestry cluster associated with self-reported Caucasian donors. The aim of the study was to test whether cataloging public T cell receptors could identify signatures of past pathogen exposure. The T cell repertoires of some 670 subjects were profiled by immunosequencing and related to cytomegalovirus serostatus. A separate validation cohort of approximately 120 different subjects was used in addition to the roughly 670-subject first cohort. The study combined high-throughput TCR immunosequencing, statistical association of individual TCRs with disease status, and machine learning to predict cytomegalovirus infection status. In a later analysis, previously published TCR beta repertoires from several hundred donors were re-analyzed and high-resolution HLA genotyping was added so that TCR occurrence patterns could be studied. Rather than using new phenotypic data, the later analysis identified candidate immune exposures from TCR beta sequences and from how often those sequences occurred across donors. An earlier analysis of a few hundred of the donors applied high-throughput TCR beta sequencing to assess whether each TCR beta V gene segment acted as functional or pseudogenic. Donor age, sex, ethnicity and CMV serostatus were collected together with the repertoire data. Genome-wide SNP genotypes for about 65% of the 666 donors were used in a later genetic analysis, which treated that subset as a discovery cohort. Every discovery cohort repertoire had been produced on one sequencing platform. Both class I and class II loci were covered by HLA typing, at four-digit resolution. Typing coverage differed by locus: A, B, C, DRB1 and DQB1 were typed in roughly 620-630 donors, DQA1 in 522, DPA1 in some 600, and DPB1 in just under 480. Roughly 5 DR-DQ haplotypes were handled as single units for association and clustering, since linkage in the cohort was strong. Among over 350 genotyped donors of the cohort, an average of about 240,000 unique TCR beta nucleotide sequences were sequenced per donor, roughly 18% of them non-productive. What the authors observed across the whole study: HLA typing was unavailable for some donors at each locus, so association tests used only the typed subset. Sequencing depth was assumed to be roughly uniform across donors in the presence/absence analyses, though that assumption may not hold. A cluster of highly shared sequence variants was judged likely to be a technical artifact of the sequencing pipeline. In an earlier analysis of around 600 of the donors, most TCR beta V segments appeared in productive rearrangements about 87% or about 30% of the time, broadly matching IMGT annotations. According to a later analysis, parvovirus B19, influenza, CMV and Epstein-Barr virus appeared linked to several top co-occurrence clusters. Because counts were too low, more than 15 rarely observed V segments, including chromosome 9 orphons, were excluded from the earlier analysis of about 500 of the donors. Specific HLA alleles were associated with 15,000 to 20,000 TCR beta sequences at a false discovery rate of 0.05 in a later analysis. Compared with equally common non-associated chains, HLA-associated TCR beta chains in a later analysis were more clonally expanded and had lower generation probabilities. A later genetic analysis reported fewer N-insertions in productive TCRs among donors in an Asian-associated ancestry cluster than the roughly 640-donor mean. While some public TCRs were present in many individuals, most TCR sequences turned up only very rarely across donors. The classifier was reported to diagnose cytomegalovirus status with high specificity and sensitivity in both the original and validation cohorts. According to the authors, the approach could potentially be generalized to other disease states and immunological phenotypes. Linkage disequilibrium might explain the correlated functional status among segregating V segments, but an unknown experimental factor could not be ruled out. A further reported finding was that TCR beta sequences accurately predicted the HLA-A and HLA-B alleles for most subjects in the first cohort. An association between a missense DCLRE1C variant and V-gene and J-gene trimming of TCR beta chains was found in a later genetic analysis and replicated in an independent cohort. In this cohort, only TCR beta chains were sequenced, and detectable features were limited by the absence of alpha or paired-chain data. Most CMV-associated TCR beta chains appeared to be HLA-restricted in a later analysis, and the HLA associations seemed to be driven largely by CMV exposure. When HLA alleles, especially DR and DQ, strongly co-occurred, attributing TCR associations to individual alleles was difficult. The 87-base-pair reads could not distinguish some IMGT-functional V segments, including TRBV6-2 and TRBV6-3, so those segments were excluded. According to a later analysis, TCR association rates differed among HLA loci, with DRB1 alleles showing the most associated TCRs and HLA-C alleles showing the fewest. For the cohort, immune exposure information was limited to CMV serostatus. In vitro tests confirmed that three of the cytomegalovirus-associated TCR beta chains recognize cytomegalovirus antigens. A total of roughly 160 TCR beta chains were listed by the study as associated with cytomegalovirus.

V loses 4 bases at its end and J loses 5 bases; junction bases beyond the gene matches: 4. The CDR3 measures 15 amino acids from cysteine to phenylalanine. Only the CDR3 DNA is retained, 45 bases long and in frame from the first base. CDR1 SGHNT and CDR2 YYREEE were looked up in the germline V gene (reference sequence). The cohort was made up of about 670 healthy bone marrow donors. Cohort members were all nominally healthy when sampled, although unrecorded immune exposures were likely present. The donor was CMV seropositive and belonged to the group of 250 to 300 seropositive cohort members. Every donor gave a peripheral blood sample, and the peripheral blood mononuclear cells from that sample were used for TCR beta sequencing. The Qiagen DNeasy Blood Extraction Kit was used to extract genomic DNA from the blood cell samples. About this clone: What this receptor recognizes is not known. No base quality values were provided; no much bigger clone lies one nucleotide off.

Libraries came from the immunoSEQ multiplex PCR assay. The multiplex PCR relied on a mix of 60 forward primers for TCR Vbeta segments and 13 reverse primers for TCR Jbeta segments. A multiplex PCR assay on genomic DNA amplified the CDR3 region of rearranged TCR beta genes. The amplified TCR beta libraries were sequenced on the Illumina HiSeq System as 87-base-pair reads. In the original analysis: A later analysis tallied roughly 80 million unique TCR beta chains across the 700 or so repertoires, and roughly 11 million of those chains were shared by two or more donors. Raw reads were error-corrected and collapsed into unique sequences with a nearest-neighbor algorithm that merged closely related sequences to remove PCR and sequencing errors. CDR3 sequences were aligned to IMGT reference sequences to assign V, D and J gene segments. For a sequence to be retained, at least a six-nucleotide match to both a V gene segment and a J gene segment was required. Rearrangements were called productive when the CDR3 lacked stop codons and stayed in frame with V and J; all others were non-productive. CDR3 was defined according to IMGT convention as the region running from the second conserved V-encoded cysteine to the conserved J-encoded phenylalanine. Sequences without an unambiguous match to a single V gene segment were excluded from the earlier analysis of several hundred of the donors. In an earlier analysis of approximately 500 of the donors, a V segment was called functional when productive rearrangements were above 56.7%, and segregating when the standard deviation between donors exceeded 5%. A statistical classification framework was built for diagnosing cytomegalovirus status from the catalog of TCR beta chain sequences. A later analysis assigned V and J genes by comparing TCR nucleotide sequences with IMGT/GENE-DB human TR gene sequences. Using the TCRdist pipeline, a later analysis assigned CDR3 sequences along with most-parsimonious VDJ recombination scenarios. In a later analysis, each TCR beta chain was defined by its CDR3 amino acid sequence together with its V-gene family, and reads without a unique V-gene family were excluded. To address suspected cross-contamination and a sequencing artifact, a later analysis removed around 600 highly shared, low-generation-probability nucleotide sequences. For each public chain, a later analysis derived a clonal expansion index from normalized ranks of inferred template counts within each repertoire. In a later analysis, generation probabilities were computed with a VDJ recombination model fitted to out-of-frame rearrangements, and the resulting probabilities were checked against IGoR. Hypergeometric tests were used in a later analysis to score TCR-TCR, TCR-HLA and TCR-CMV co-occurrence, with a repertoire-size bias correction applied to the TCR pairs. In a later analysis, false discovery rates were estimated by permuting HLA or CMV assignments 20 times. In a later analysis, co-occurring TCRs were grouped using DBSCAN, with TCRdist sequence similarity added in when clustering inside HLA-allele-positive subsets. Repertoires with fewer than 30,000 or more than 120,000 public chains, plus five repertoires with anomalous nucleotide sharing, were excluded from co-occurrence clustering. What TCRdb holds here is the immuneACCESS table cut down to in-frame rearrangements. Part of the clones is not present; checked against another copy, under half of the missing clones reflect an unresolved V gene, and the others are unexplained. V and J calls plus clone size are reproduced from that table; the DNA served to infer D and trimming. The sample yields 150,000 to 200,000 clones; around 80% were counted once. The ten largest clones take up around 2% of the sample.

The source material was PBMCs. The chain uses TRBV5-4 and TRBJ2-5; 14 nucleotides in the junction match TRBD2. The receptor comes from a woman aged 25 to 39 in good health and CMV-seropositive. For the CDR3, the sequence is CASSLGLAGVETQYF. The nucleotide sequence is TGTGCCAGCAGCCTGGGACTAGCGGGAGTTGAGACCCAGTACTTC.